The clone carrying this T cell receptor (beta chain) was recorded at least ten times. This record comes from a study of T-cell reconstitution after alpha-beta-depleted transplantation in children. Preparation of the TCRbeta library used unique molecular identifiers. MiXCR, run by TCRdb on the PCR reads, gives a single entry per CDR3 protein. The sample lists roughly 220,000 distinct CDR3 sequences, 9.7% occurring once. The CDR3 has 13 residues. Germline CDR1 reads SGHTA; CDR2 reads FQGNSA. V was trimmed by 4 bases and J by 9 bases, leaving 13 bases between them. Sample: PBMCs from the stem cell graft donor, taken from the stem cell graft. This sequence originates from a human donor who donated a stem cell graft to a child with SCID. The chain carries TRBV7-2 and TRBJ2-1, with D unclear. The CDR3 is CASSSRSELEQFF. For the CDR3, the DNA is TGTGCCAGCAGCTCTAGGTCAGAGCTTGAGCAGTTCTTC.